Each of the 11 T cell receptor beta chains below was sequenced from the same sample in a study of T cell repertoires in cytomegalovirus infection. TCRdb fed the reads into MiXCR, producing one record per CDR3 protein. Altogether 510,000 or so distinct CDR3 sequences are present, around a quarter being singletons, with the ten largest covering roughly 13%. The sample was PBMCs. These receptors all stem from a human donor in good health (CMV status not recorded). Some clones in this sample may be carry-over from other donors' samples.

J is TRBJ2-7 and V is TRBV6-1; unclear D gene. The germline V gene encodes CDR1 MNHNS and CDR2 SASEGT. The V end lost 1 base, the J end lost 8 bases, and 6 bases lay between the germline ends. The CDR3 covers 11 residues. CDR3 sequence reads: CASSEEVKQYV. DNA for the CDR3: TGTGCCAGCAGTGAAGAGGTGAAGCAGTACGTC.

CDR3 nucleotide sequence: TGTGCCAGCAGCCGAGACAGGGGGAGTTATAATTCACCCCTCCACTTT. Protein: CASSRDRGSYNSPLHF. The rearrangement joins TRBV14 to TRBJ1-6; 9 bases are a match to TRBD1. Germline V lookup: CDR1 SGHDN, CDR2 FVKESK. Trimming took 4 bases from V and 4 from J; bases not matched to a gene: 5. The CDR3 has 16 residues. The full variable domain, rest sourced from reference TRBV14 and TRBJ1-6, is EAGVTQFPSHSVIEKGQTVTLRCDPISGHDNLYWYRRVMGKEIKFLLHFVKESKQDESGMPNNRFLAERTGGTYSTLKVQPAELEDSGVYFCASSRDRGSYNSPLHFGNGTRLTVT.

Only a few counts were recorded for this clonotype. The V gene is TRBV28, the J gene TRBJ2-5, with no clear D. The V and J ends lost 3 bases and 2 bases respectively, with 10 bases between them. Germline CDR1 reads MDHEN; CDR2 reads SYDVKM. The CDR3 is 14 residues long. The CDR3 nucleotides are TGTGCCAGCAGTTTTCTGTTGAGTCAAGAGACCCAGTACTTC. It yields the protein CASSFLLSQETQYF. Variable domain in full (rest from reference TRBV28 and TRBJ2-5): DVKVTQSSRYLVKRTGEKVFLECVQDMDHENMFWYRQDPGLGLRLIYFSYDVKMKEKGDIPEGYSVSREKKERFSLILESASTNQTSMYLCASSFLLSQETQYFGPGTRLLVL.

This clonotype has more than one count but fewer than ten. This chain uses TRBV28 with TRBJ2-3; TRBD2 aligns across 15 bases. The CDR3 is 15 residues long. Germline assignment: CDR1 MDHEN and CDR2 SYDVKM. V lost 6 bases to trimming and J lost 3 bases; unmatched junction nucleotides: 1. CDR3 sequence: CASSGTSGRTDTQYF. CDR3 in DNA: TGTGCCAGCAGCGGGACTAGCGGGAGGACAGATACGCAGTATTTT. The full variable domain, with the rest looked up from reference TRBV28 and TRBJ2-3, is DVKVTQSSRYLVKRTGEKVFLECVQDMDHENMFWYRQDPGLGLRLIYFSYDVKMKEKGDIPEGYSVSREKKERFSLILESASTNQTSMYLCASSGTSGRTDTQYFGPGTRLTVL.

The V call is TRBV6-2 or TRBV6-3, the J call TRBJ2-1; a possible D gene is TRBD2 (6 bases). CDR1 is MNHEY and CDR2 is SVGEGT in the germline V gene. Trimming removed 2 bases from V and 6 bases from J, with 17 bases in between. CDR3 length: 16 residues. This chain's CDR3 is CASSYPSGPRGNEQFF. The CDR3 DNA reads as TGTGCCAGCAGTTACCCGAGCGGGCCCCGGGGCAATGAGCAGTTCTTC.

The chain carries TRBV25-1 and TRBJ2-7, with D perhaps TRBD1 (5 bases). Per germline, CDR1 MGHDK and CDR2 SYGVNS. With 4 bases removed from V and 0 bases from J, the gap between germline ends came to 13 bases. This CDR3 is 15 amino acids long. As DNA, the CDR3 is TGTGCCAGCAGTGCTAACAGGATGACCTCCTACGAGCAGTACTTC. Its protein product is CASSANRMTSYEQYF.

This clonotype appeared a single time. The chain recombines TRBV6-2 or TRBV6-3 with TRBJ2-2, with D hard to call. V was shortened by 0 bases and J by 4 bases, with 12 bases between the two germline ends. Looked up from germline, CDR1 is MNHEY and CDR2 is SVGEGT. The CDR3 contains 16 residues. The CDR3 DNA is TGTGCCAGCAGTTACTCGCCTAGACGAACCACCGGGGAGCTGTTTTTT. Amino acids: CASSYSPRRTTGELFF.

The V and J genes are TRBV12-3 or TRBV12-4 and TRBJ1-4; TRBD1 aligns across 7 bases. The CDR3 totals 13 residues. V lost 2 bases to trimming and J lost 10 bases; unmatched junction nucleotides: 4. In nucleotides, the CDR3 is TGTGCCAGCAGTTTAAAGGGGGCTGGAAAACTGTTTTTT. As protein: CASSLKGAGKLFF.

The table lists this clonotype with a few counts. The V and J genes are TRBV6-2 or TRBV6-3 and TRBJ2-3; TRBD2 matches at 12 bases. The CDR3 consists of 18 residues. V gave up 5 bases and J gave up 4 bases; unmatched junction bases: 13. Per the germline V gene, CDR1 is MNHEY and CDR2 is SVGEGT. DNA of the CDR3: TGTGCCAGCAGTCCGATTAAGACTAGCGGGAGTGGCTCAGATACGCAGTATTTT. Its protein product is CASSPIKTSGSGSDTQYF.

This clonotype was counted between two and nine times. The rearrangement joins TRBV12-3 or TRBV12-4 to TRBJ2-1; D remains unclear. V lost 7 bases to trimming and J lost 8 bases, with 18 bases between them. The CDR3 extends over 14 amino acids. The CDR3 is CASTPGRPPDEQFF. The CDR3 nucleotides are TGTGCCAGCACCCCGGGTCGCCCCCCGGATGAGCAGTTCTTC.

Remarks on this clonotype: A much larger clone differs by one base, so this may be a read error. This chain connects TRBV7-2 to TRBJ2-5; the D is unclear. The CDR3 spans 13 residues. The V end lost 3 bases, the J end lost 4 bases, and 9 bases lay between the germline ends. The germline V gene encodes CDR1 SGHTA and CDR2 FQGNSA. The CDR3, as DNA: TGTACCAGCAGCTTGGGTATCGGAGAGACCCAGTACTTC. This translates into CTSSLGIGETQYF.